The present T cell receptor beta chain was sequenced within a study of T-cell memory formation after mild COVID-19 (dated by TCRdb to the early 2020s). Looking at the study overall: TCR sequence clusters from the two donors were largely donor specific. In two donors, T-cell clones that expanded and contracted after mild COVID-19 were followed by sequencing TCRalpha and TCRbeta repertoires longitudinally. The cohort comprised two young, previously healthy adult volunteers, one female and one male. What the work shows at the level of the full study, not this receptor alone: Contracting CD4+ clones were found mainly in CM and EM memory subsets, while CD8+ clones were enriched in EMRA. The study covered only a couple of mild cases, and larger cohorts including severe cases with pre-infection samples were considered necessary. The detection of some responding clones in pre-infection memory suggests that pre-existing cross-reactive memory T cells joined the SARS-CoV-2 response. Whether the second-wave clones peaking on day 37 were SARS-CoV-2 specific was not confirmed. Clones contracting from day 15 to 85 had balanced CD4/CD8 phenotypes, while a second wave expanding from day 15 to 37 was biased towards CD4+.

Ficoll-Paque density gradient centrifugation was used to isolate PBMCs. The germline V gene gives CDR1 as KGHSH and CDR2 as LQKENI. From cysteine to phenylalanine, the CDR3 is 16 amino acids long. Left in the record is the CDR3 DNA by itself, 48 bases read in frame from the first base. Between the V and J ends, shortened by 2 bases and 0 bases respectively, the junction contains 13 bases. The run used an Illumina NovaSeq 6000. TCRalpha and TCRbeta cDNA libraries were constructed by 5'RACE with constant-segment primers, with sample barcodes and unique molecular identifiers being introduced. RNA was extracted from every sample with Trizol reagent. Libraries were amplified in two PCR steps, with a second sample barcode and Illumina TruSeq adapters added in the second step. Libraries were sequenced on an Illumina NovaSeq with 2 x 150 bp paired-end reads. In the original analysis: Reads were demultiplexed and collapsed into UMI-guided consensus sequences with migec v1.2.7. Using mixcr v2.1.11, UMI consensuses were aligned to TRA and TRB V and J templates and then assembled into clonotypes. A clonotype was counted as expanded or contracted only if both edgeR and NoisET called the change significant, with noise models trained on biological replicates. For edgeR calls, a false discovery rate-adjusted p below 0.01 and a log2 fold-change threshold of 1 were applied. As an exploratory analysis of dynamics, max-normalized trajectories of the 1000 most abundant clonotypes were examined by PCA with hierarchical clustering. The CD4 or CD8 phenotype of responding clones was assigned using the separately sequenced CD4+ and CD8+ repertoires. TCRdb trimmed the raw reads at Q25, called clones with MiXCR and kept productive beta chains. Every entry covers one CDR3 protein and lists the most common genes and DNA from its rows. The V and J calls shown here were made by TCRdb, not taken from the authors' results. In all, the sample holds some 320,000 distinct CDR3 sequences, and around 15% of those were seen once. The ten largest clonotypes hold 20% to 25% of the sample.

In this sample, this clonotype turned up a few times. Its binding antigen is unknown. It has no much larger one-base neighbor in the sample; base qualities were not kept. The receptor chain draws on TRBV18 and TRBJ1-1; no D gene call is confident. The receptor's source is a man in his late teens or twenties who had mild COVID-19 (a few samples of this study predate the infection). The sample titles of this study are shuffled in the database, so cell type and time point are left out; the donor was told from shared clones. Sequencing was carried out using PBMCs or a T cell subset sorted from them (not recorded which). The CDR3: CASSPAEGLVNTEAFF. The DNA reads TGTGCCAGCTCACCAGCCGAGGGTTTAGTGAACACTGAAGCTTTCTTT.